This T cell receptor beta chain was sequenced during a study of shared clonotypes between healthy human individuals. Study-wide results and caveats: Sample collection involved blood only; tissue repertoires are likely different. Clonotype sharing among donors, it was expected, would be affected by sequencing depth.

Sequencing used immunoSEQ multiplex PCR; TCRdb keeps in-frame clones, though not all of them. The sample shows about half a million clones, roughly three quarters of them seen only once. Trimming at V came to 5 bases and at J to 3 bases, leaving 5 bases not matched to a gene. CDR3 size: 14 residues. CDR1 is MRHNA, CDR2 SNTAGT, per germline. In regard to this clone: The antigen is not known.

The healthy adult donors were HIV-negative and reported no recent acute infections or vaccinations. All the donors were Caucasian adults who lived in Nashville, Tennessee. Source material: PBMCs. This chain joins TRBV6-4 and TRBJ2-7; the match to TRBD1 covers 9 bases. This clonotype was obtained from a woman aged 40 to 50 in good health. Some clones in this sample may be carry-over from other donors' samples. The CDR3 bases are TGTGCCAGCAGTCCGACAGGGGGGCTCTACGAGCAGTACTTC. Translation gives CASSPTGGLYEQYF.